The clone carrying this TCR beta chain has more than one count but fewer than ten. Its specificity is unknown. This entry comes from a study of blood T cells in healthy people across ages. The wider study: About one barcoded beta molecule per two T cells was captured by template switching. Study-wide results and caveats: Unsorted PBMCs ruled out conclusive naive versus antigen-experienced comparison. Any changes in expanded clonotypes were possibly confounded, as donor CMV status remained unknown.

Alongside a J-beta primer mix, a sample-barcoded 5' primer served in a second PCR lasting 7 to 11 cycles. TCRdb re-called the 5' RACE reads through MiXCR, storing one row per CDR3 protein. Counted here are some 1.5 million distinct CDR3 sequences, approximately 43% occurring once; the ten biggest clones make up 4%. Roughly 10 milliliters of peripheral blood were drawn from each donor. Trimming removed 0 bases at V and 5 bases at J, with 9 bases between. Germline V gives CDR1 SGHRS, CDR2 YFSETQ. The CDR3 consists of 13 residues. J is TRBJ2-7 and V is TRBV5-1; D is ambiguous. This TCR derives from a woman between 18 and 29 years old in good health. Sequenced: blood. CDR3 protein: CASSLEFFDEQYF. The CDR3 DNA is TGCGCCAGCAGCTTGGAGTTCTTCGACGAGCAGTACTTC.